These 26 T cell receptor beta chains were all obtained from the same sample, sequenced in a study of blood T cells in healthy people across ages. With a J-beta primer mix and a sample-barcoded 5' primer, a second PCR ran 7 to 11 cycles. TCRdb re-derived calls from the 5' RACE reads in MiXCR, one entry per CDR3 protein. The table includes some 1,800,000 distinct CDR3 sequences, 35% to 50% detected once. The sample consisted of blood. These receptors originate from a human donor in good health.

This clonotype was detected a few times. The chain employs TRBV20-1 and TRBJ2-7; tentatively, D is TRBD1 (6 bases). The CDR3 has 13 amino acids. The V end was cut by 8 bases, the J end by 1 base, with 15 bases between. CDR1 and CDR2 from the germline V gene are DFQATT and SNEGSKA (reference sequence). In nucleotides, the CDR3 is TGCAGTACCGAAAACAGGGTTTCCTACGAGCAGTACTTC. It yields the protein CSTENRVSYEQYF.

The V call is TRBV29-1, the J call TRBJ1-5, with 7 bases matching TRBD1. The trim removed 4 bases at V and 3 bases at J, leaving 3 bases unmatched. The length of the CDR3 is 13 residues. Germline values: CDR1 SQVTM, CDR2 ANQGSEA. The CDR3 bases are TGCAGCGTTGGGACAGGTAACAATCAGCCCCAGCATTTT. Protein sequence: CSVGTGNNQPQHF.

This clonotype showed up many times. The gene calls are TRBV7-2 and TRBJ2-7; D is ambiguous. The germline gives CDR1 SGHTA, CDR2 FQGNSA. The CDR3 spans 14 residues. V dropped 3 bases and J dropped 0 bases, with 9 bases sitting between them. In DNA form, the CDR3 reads TGTGCCAGCAGCTTGAGCCGTAGCTCCTACGAGCAGTACTTC. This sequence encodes CASSLSRSSYEQYF.

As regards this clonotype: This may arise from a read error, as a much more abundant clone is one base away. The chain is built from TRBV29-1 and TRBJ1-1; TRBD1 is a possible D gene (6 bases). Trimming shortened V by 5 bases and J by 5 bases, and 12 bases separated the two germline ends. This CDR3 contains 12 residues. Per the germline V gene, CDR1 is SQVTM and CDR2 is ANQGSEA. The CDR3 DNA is TGCAGCGTTAAGGGGGTTAAGACTGAAGCTTTCTTT. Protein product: CSVKGVKTEAFF.

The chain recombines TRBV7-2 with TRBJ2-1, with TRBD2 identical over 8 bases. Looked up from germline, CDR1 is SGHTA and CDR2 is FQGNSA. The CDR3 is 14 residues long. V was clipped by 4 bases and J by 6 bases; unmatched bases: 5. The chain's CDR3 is CASSSQRGINEQFF. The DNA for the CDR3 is TGTGCCAGCAGCTCCCAGCGGGGGATCAATGAGCAGTTCTTC.

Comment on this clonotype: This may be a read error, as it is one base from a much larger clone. CDR3: CASSSVTSGYNEQFF. DNA for the CDR3: TGCGCCAGCAGCTCGGTGACTAGCGGGTACAATGAGCAGTTCTTC. The chain couples TRBV5-1 to TRBJ2-1; 10 nucleotides agree with TRBD2. V trimming: 3 bases; J trimming: 4 bases; junction bases outside the gene matches: 4. This CDR3 contains 15 residues. The V gene's germline CDR1 is SGHRS and CDR2 YFSETQ. Combining the CDR3 with reference TRBV5-1 and TRBJ2-1 gives the whole variable domain KAGVTQTPRYLIKTRGQQVTLSCSPISGHRSVSWYQQTPGQGLQFLFEYFSETQRNKGNFPGRFSGRQFSNSRSEMNVSTLELGDSALYLCASSSVTSGYNEQFFGPGTRLTVL.

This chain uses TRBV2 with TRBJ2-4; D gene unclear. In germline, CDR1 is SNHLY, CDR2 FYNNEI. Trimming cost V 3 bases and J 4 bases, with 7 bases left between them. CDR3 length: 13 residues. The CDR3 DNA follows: TGTGCCAGCAGTGACGGTAGGAAAAACATTCAGTACTTC. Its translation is CASSDGRKNIQYF.

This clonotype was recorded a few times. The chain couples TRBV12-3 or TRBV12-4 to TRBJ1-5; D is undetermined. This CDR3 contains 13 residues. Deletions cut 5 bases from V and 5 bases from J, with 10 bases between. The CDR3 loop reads CASSLDADQPQHF. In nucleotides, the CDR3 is TGTGCCAGCAGTCTGGACGCAGATCAGCCCCAGCATTTT.

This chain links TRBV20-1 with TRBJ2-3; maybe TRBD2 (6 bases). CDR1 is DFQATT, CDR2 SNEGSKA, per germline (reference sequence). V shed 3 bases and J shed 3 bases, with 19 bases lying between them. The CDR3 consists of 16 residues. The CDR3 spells CSASAGTSRHTDTQYF. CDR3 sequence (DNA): TGCAGTGCTAGCGCGGGAACTAGCCGGCATACAGATACGCAGTATTTT.

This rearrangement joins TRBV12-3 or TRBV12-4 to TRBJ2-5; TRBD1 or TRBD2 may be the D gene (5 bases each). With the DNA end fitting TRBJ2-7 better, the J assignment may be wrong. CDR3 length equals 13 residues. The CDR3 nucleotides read TGTGCCAGCAGTTTACTAATGGGGACCGAGCAGTACTTC. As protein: CASSLLMGTEQYF.

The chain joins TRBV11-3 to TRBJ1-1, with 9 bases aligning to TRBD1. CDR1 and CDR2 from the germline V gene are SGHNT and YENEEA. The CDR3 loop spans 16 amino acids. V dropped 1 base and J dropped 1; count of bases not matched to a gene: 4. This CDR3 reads CASSLGQGQGNTEAFF. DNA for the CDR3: TGTGCCAGCAGCTTAGGTCAGGGACAGGGGAACACTGAAGCTTTCTTT.

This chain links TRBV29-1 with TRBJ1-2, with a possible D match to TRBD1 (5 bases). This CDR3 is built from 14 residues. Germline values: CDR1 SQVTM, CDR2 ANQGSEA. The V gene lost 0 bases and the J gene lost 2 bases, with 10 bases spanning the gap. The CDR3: CSVEEQATNYGYTF. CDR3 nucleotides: TGCAGCGTTGAAGAACAGGCGACAAACTATGGCTACACCTTC.

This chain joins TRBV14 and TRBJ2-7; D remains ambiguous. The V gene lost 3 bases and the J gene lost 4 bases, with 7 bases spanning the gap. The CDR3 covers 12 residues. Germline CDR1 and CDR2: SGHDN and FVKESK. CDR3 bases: TGTGCCAGCAGCCAGTTTTTGTACGAGCAGTACTTC. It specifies CASSQFLYEQYF.

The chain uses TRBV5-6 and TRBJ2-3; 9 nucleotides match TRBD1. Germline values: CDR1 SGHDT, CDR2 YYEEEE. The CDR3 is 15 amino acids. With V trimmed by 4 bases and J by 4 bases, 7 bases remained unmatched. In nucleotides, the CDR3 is TGTGCCAGCAGCGTGGGGACAGGGAGGGCAGATACGCAGTATTTT. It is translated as CASSVGTGRADTQYF.

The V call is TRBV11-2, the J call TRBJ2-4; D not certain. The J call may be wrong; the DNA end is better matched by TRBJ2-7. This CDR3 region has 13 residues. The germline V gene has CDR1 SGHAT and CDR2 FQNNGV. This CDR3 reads CASSPTRIYEQYF. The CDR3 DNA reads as TGTGCCAGCAGCCCAACAAGGATCTACGAGCAGTACTTC.

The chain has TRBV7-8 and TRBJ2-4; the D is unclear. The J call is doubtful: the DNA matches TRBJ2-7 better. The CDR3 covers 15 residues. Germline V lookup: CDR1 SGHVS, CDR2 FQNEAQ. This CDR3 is CASSLGSGLPYEQYF. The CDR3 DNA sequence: TGTGCCAGCAGCTTAGGTTCGGGCCTCCCTTACGAGCAGTACTTC.

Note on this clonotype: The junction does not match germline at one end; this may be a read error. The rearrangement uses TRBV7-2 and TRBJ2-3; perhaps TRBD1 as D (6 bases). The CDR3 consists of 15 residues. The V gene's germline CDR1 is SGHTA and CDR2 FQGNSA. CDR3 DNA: TGTGCCGGCAGCGCCAGGGGTGGAAGAACAGATACGCAGTATTTT. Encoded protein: CAGSARGGRTDTQYF.

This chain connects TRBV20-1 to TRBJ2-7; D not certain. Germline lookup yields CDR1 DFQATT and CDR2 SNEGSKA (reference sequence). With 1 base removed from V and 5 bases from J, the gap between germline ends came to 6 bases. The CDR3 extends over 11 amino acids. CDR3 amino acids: CSARVADEQYF. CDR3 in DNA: TGCAGTGCTAGAGTAGCCGACGAGCAGTACTTC.

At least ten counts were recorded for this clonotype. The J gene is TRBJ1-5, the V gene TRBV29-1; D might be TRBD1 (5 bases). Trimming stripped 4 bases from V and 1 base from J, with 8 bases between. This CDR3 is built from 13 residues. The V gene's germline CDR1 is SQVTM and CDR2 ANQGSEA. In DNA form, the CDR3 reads TGCAGCGTTGGGGGGGACAGCAATCAGCCCCAGCATTTT. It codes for CSVGGDSNQPQHF. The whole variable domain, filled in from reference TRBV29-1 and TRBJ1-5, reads SAVISQKPSRDICQRGTSLTIQCQVDSQVTMMFWYRQQPGQSLTLIATANQGSEATYESGFVIDKFPISRPNLTFSTLTVSNMSPEDSSIYLCSVGGDSNQPQHFGDGTRLSIL.

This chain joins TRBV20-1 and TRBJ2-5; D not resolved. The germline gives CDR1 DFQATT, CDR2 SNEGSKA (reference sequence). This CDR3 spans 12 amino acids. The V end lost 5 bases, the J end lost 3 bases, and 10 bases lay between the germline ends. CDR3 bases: TGCAGTGCTTCTAGTGGTGAAGAGACCCAGTACTTC. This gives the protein CSASSGEETQYF.

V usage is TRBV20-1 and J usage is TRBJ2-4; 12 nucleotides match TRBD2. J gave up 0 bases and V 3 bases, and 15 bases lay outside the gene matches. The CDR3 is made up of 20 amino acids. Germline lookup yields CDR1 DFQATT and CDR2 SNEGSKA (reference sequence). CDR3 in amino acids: CSARITGGLAGALAKNIQYF. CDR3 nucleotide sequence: TGCAGTGCTAGGATCACGGGGGGACTAGCGGGCGCCCTAGCCAAAAACATTCAGTACTTC.

Here the CDR3 reads CAWRLDRPYGYTF. CDR3 DNA: TGTGCCTGGAGGCTCGACAGGCCCTATGGCTACACCTTC. V is TRBV30 and J is TRBJ1-2; a weak D match, TRBD1 (6 bases). This CDR3 is 13 amino acids long. The germline V gene encodes CDR1 GTSNPN and CDR2 SVGIG (reference sequence). V was clipped by 3 bases and J by 4 bases, with 12 bases between them.

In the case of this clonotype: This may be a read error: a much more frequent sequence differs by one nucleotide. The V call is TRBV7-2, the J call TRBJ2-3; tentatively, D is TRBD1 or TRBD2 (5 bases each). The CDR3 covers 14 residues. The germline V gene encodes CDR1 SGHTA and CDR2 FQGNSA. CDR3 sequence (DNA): TGTGCCAGCAGCATGGCGAGGGGCACAGGTACGCAGTATTTT. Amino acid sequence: CASSMARGTGTQYF.

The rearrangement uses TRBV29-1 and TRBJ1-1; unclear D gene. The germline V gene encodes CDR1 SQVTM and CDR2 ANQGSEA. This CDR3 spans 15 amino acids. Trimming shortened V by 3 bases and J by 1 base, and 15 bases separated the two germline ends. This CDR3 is CSVDRFRGANTEAFF. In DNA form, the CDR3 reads TGCAGCGTTGATCGGTTCCGAGGAGCGAACACTGAAGCTTTCTTT.

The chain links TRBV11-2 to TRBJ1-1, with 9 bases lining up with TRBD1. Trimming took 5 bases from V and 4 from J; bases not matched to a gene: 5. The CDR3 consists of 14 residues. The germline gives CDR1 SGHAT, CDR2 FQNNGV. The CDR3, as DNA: TGTGCCAGCAGCCGGACAGGGGCGGGCACTGAAGCTTTCTTT. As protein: CASSRTGAGTEAFF.

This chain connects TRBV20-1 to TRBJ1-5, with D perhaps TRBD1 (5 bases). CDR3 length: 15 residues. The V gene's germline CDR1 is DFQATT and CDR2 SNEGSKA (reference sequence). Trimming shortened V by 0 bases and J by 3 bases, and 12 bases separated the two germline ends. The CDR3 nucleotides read TGCAGTGCTAGAGACGCAGGGAATCCCAATCAGCCCCAGCATTTT. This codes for CSARDAGNPNQPQHF.